A single sample is the source of the 20 T cell receptor beta chains below, sequenced in a study of T-cell memory formation after mild COVID-19. TCRdb fed the 5' RACE reads into MiXCR, producing one record per CDR3 protein. The repertoire holds 250,000 to 300,000 distinct CDR3 sequences, with under 20% as singletons. Sequences were obtained from PBMCs or a T cell subset sorted from them (not recorded which). The receptors shown here come from a young man who had mild COVID-19 (a few samples of this study predate the infection). Cell type and time point are not known.

The chain combines TRBV5-5 with TRBJ1-1; D unclear. Germline CDR1 SGHKS, CDR2 YYEKEE (reference sequence). CDR3 length: 12 amino acids. V was shortened by 5 bases and J by 3 bases, with 8 bases between the two germline ends. CDR3 protein: CASRKYDTEAFF. The CDR3 DNA reads as TGTGCCAGCAGAAAATACGACACTGAAGCTTTCTTT. Full variable domain (missing parts from reference TRBV5-5 and TRBJ1-1): DAGVTQSPTHLIKTRGQQVTLRCSPISGHKSVSWYQQVLGQGPQFIFQYYEKEERGRGNFPDRFSARQFPNYSSELNVNALLLGDSALYLCASRKYDTEAFFGQGTRLTVV.

This clonotype was seen only a few times. The V call is TRBV20-1, the J call TRBJ2-3, with 11 bases that match TRBD2. The CDR3 extends over 15 amino acids. Germline V gene sequence: CDR1 DFQATT, CDR2 SNEGSKA (reference sequence). Germline trimming cut 5 bases from V and 4 bases from J; bases unmatched to any gene: 8. As DNA, the CDR3 is TGCAGTGCTTCTAGACTAGCGGGGTTCGCAGATACGCAGTATTTT. Protein: CSASRLAGFADTQYF.

This chain links TRBV6-6 with TRBJ2-5, with D maybe TRBD1 (6 bases). V lost 3 bases and J lost 0, with 8 bases in between. The CDR3 loop spans 14 amino acids. CDR1 and CDR2 from the germline V gene are MNHNY and SVGAGI (reference sequence). In DNA, the CDR3 is TGTGCCAGCAGTTATGACAGGAACCAAGAGACCCAGTACTTC. Translation gives CASSYDRNQETQYF.

In this sample, this clonotype turned up a few times. The V call is TRBV7-2, the J call TRBJ1-2; 12 nucleotides line up with TRBD1. Trimming cost V 4 bases and J 7 bases; bases outside gene matches: 10. Looked up from germline, CDR1 is SGHTA and CDR2 is FQGNSA. The CDR3 totals 16 residues. The CDR3 sequence is CASSSIAGTGGTGYTF. Written as DNA, the CDR3 is TGTGCCAGCAGCTCCATAGCGGGGACAGGGGGCACTGGCTACACCTTC.

This clonotype was counted a few times. The rearrangement uses TRBV18 and TRBJ2-7; the match to TRBD2 covers 11 bases. The CDR3 loop spans 15 amino acids. After removal of 3 bases from V and 2 bases from J, the junction contained 3 bases not matched to a gene. Germline lookup yields CDR1 KGHSH and CDR2 LQKENI. CDR3 bases: TGTGCCAGCTCACCCGGGACTAGCGGTACCTACGAGCAGTACTTC. It yields the protein CASSPGTSGTYEQYF.

The sample holds a few counts of this clonotype. The chain employs TRBV27 and TRBJ2-5; 8 nucleotides line up with TRBD2. Germline values: CDR1 MNHEY, CDR2 SMNVEV (reference sequence). The junction had 10 bases not matched to a gene; V was cut back by 8 bases and J by 5 bases. The CDR3 covers 14 residues. The CDR3 region is CASWAGGAGETQYF. CDR3 DNA: TGTGCCAGCTGGGCCGGGGGGGCTGGGGAGACCCAGTACTTC.

The rearrangement links TRBV20-1 to TRBJ2-3; D is possibly TRBD2 (5 bases). From germline, CDR1 is DFQATT and CDR2 SNEGSKA (reference sequence). The CDR3 extends over 13 amino acids. Trimming removed 6 bases at V and 2 bases at J, with 12 bases between. The CDR3 DNA is TGCAGTGCAGTACGAGGGTTCACAGATACGCAGTATTTT. Its translation: CSAVRGFTDTQYF.

In its sample, this clonotype was seen many times. The rearrangement joins TRBV2 to TRBJ2-3; TRBD2 might be the D (6 bases). The CDR3 is 15 residues long. V lost 11 bases and J lost 0, with 18 bases in between. Germline values: CDR1 SNHLY, CDR2 FYNNEI. The CDR3 loop reads CAGTPPGTSTDTQYF. The CDR3 DNA sequence: TGTGCCGGGACCCCCCCGGGGACTAGCACAGATACGCAGTATTTT.

The chain employs TRBV2 and TRBJ2-1; TRBD1 might be the D (6 bases). CDR1 is SNHLY and CDR2 is FYNNEI in the germline V gene. The CDR3 extends over 12 amino acids. The V gene lost 3 bases and the J gene lost 6 bases, with 6 bases spanning the gap. The CDR3 nucleotides are TGTGCCAGCAGTGAGGACAGCAATGAGCAGTTCTTC. Translating it yields CASSEDSNEQFF.

This clonotype has only a few counts. V gene TRBV7-2 combines with J gene TRBJ2-7; 8 bases map to TRBD1. CDR3 length: 15 residues. The ends lost 1 base at V and 3 bases at J; junction bases unmatched: 5. The germline V gene has CDR1 SGHTA and CDR2 FQGNSA. The CDR3 DNA sequence: TGTGCCAGCAGCTTAGTTCCCGGACAGGGCTACGAGCAGTACGTC. Its protein is CASSLVPGQGYEQYV.

This rearrangement joins TRBV5-1 to TRBJ2-3, with D perhaps being TRBD1 or TRBD2 (5 bases each). This CDR3 contains 14 residues. Between the trimmed V and J ends, which lost 4 bases and 4 bases, there was a span of 13 bases. Germline V gene data show CDR1 as SGHRS and CDR2 as YFSETQ. For the CDR3, the DNA is TGCGCCAGCAGCCCACCCGGGGCGCCAGATACGCAGTATTTT. As protein: CASSPPGAPDTQYF.

This chain uses TRBV7-9 with TRBJ1-2; possibly TRBD1 for D (6 bases). V was cut by 8 bases and J by 4 bases, with 20 bases left in between. Germline V gene sequence: CDR1 SEHNR, CDR2 FQNEAQ (reference sequence). The CDR3 is 15 residues long. For the CDR3, the DNA is TGTGCCAGCCGGGAGGACGCAGGGGCTGGCTATGGCTACACCTTC. This sequence encodes CASREDAGAGYGYTF. Using reference TRBV7-9 and TRBJ1-2 for the parts outside the CDR3, the full variable domain is DTGVSQNPRHKITKRGQNVTFRCDPISEHNRLYWYRQTLGQGPEFLTYFQNEAQLEKSRLLSDRFSAERPKGSFSTLEIQRTEQGDSAMYLCASREDAGAGYGYTFGSGTRLTVV.

The chain uses TRBV10-3 and TRBJ2-7; D unresolved. Germline values: CDR1 ENHRY, CDR2 SYGVKD. The CDR3 consists of 13 residues. V lost 8 bases and J lost 3, with 14 bases in between. CDR3 region: CAIPKEAYYEQYF. The CDR3, as DNA: TGTGCCATCCCCAAGGAAGCATACTACGAGCAGTACTTC.

This chain joins TRBV27 and TRBJ1-5; D perhaps matches TRBD1 (5 bases). Germline assignment: CDR1 MNHEY and CDR2 SMNVEV (reference sequence). The ends were cut back, 5 bases at V and 0 bases at J, with 11 bases in the middle. This CDR3 region has 15 residues. For the CDR3, the DNA is TGTGCCAGCAGTCCCATCAGGGCTAGCAATCAGCCCCAGCATTTT. Its protein is CASSPIRASNQPQHF.

This rearrangement joins TRBV2 to TRBJ2-5; possible D gene TRBD2, 5 bases. The CDR3 contains 20 residues. V was clipped by 0 bases and J by 4 bases, with 27 bases between them. Per the germline V gene, CDR1 is SNHLY and CDR2 is FYNNEI. The DNA of the CDR3 is TGTGCCAGCAGTGAAGCGCTTCATAAAAGAGTGGCCGGGGTTGGAGAGACCCAGTACTTC. It codes for CASSEALHKRVAGVGETQYF.

This clonotype appeared a few times. This chain links TRBV9 with TRBJ2-1, with D hard to call. The germline CDR1 and CDR2 sequences are SGDLS and YYNGEE. The CDR3 consists of 15 residues. V lost 0 bases and J 10 bases, leaving 17 bases between the germline ends. The CDR3 DNA is TGTGCCAGCAGCGTAGGCCCCCTCCGTCCACAAGAGCAGTTCTTC. Residues: CASSVGPLRPQEQFF.

This clonotype occurred a few times. This chain connects TRBV7-9 to TRBJ1-3; D is possibly TRBD1 (6 bases). CDR3 length: 15 residues. V lost 2 bases, J lost 0 bases, and 8 bases lay in between. Germline V gives CDR1 SEHNR, CDR2 FQNEAQ (reference sequence). The CDR3 nucleotides read TGTGCCAGCAGCTTAAGGGGGGACTCTGGAAACACCATATATTTT. The encoded protein is CASSLRGDSGNTIYF.

In this sample, this clonotype turned up many times. The rearrangement uses TRBV7-8 and TRBJ1-1, with a tentative D call TRBD1 (6 bases). CDR3 length: 15 amino acids. Germline CDR1 is SGHVS and CDR2 is FQNEAQ. The V gene lost 4 bases and the J gene lost 6 bases, with 18 bases spanning the gap. The DNA of the CDR3 is TGTGCCAGCAGCTCACCACAGGGATCGATCCCTGAAGCTTTCTTT. It codes for CASSSPQGSIPEAFF.

This clonotype was detected a few times. The rearrangement uses TRBV7-2 and TRBJ2-3; 10 bases align to TRBD1. The ends lost 3 bases at V and 2 bases at J; junction bases unmatched: 8. The CDR3 runs to 17 residues. From germline, CDR1 is SGHTA and CDR2 FQGNSA. The DNA of the CDR3 is TGTGCCAGCAGCTTTAGGACAGGGGGATCTAACACAGATACGCAGTATTTT. Its protein product is CASSFRTGGSNTDTQYF.

The chain has TRBV4-3 and TRBJ2-7; D might be TRBD2 (5 bases). In germline, CDR1 is LGHNA, CDR2 YSLEER. The germline V and J ends were trimmed by 3 bases and 5 bases, with 17 bases remaining between them. There are 15 residues in the CDR3. CDR3 region: CASSQERTDGHEQYF. CDR3 DNA: TGCGCCAGCAGCCAGGAACGGACTGACGGGCACGAGCAGTACTTC.